The entry that follows covers one TCR beta chain sequence. This specimen comes from a study of blood T cell repertoires in COVID-19. Study-wide background: Nucleic acid was either cDNA or gDNA, and it came from T cells, B-cell-depleted T cells, or PBMCs.

Looked up from germline, CDR1 is KGHSH and CDR2 is LQKENI. After removal of 3 bases from V and 1 base from J, the junction contained 5 bases not matched to a gene. The CDR3 has 15 residues. Clones were sequenced by immunoSEQ multiplex PCR, and TCRdb holds only the in-frame ones, with some missing. The sample records 100,000 to 150,000 clones, more than 75% being singletons. This chain uses TRBV18 with TRBJ1-1, with 7 positions matching TRBD1. Sequences were obtained from peripheral blood. The TCR was taken from a woman between 70 and 85 years old with COVID-19, enrolled during active disease. The CDR3 nucleotides read TGTGCCAGCTCACCGACAGGGATACGGAACACTGAAGCTTTCTTT. Protein product: CASSPTGIRNTEAFF.